This T cell receptor beta chain was retrieved from a study of blood T cells in healthy people across ages. Broader study findings: TCR beta diversity tracked closely with naive T cell percentage. Long-lived donors had more naive CD4+ cells and higher diversity than aged donors.

Individuals who donated were healthy Caucasians from Russia aged roughly 6 to 95. Isolation per sample recovered at least 6 million PBMCs. This CDR3 has 12 residues. V shed 7 bases and J shed 3 bases, with 10 bases lying between them. About this clonotype itself: Antigen unknown.

Alongside a J-beta primer mix, a sample-barcoded 5' primer served in a second PCR lasting 7 to 11 cycles. TCRdb analysed the 5' RACE reads with MiXCR anew, one entry per CDR3 protein. Of roughly 800,000 distinct CDR3 sequences in the sample, about 55% were seen once. The V call is TRBV12-3 or TRBV12-4, the J call TRBJ2-7; D remains unclear. The material sequenced was blood. The TCR originated in a man at least 80 years old in good health. The DNA of the CDR3 is TGTGCCAGCACCCTTACCGGCTACGAGCAGTACTTC. It yields the protein CASTLTGYEQYF.